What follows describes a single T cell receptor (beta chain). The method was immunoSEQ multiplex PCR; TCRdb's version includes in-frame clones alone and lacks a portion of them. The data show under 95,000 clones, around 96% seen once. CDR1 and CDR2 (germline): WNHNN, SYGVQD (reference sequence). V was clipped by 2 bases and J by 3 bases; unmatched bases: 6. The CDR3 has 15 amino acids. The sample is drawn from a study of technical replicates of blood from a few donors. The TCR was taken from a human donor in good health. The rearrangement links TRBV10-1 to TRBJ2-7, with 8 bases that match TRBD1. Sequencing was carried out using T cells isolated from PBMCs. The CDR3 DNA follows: TGCGCCAGCAGTGAGAGTGGACAGGGCCTCTACGAGCAGTACTTC. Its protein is CASSESGQGLYEQYF.